This TCR beta chain was recorded in a study of radiation and T cells in renal cell carcinoma. Broader study findings: Pretreatment tumor biopsies were lacking, so baseline clonotypes are unknown. Top tumor clonotypes rose in blood 2 weeks post-radiation, then contracted.

Germline V lookup: CDR1 MNHEY, CDR2 SVGAGI. V gave up 2 bases and J gave up 7 bases; unmatched junction bases: 8. The CDR3 covers 14 residues. Only in-frame clones appear in the TCRdb table, and some are missing; sequencing was by immunoSEQ multiplex PCR. Of 100,000 to 150,000 clones in the sample, around 80% were seen once. Comments on this clone: Its antigen is not identified.

Time point meaning: blood 2 weeks post-SBRT. Treatment here: 15 Gy SBRT to primary tumor, nephrectomy 4 weeks later. The sample was blood, taken from a patient whose treatment included radiotherapy and nephrectomy. The chain recombines TRBV6-5 with TRBJ2-7; 7 bases line up with TRBD2. The receptor was isolated from a man aged 45-65 years with renal cell carcinoma. Here the CDR3 reads CASSYGRESQEQYF. In DNA, the CDR3 is TGTGCCAGCAGTTACGGGCGGGAGTCACAAGAGCAGTACTTC.